This TCR beta chain was sequenced for a study of blood T cell repertoires in COVID-19. Study as a whole: Acute-phase and convalescent COVID-19 samples originated in the United States, Italy and Spain. The analysed material was cDNA or gDNA that came from T cells, B-cell-depleted T cells, or PBMCs.

Enrolled during active infection, Seattle patients were then followed longitudinally. Per the original methods: Amplification with reference gene primers provided the estimates of nucleated cell counts. Repertoires were generated with immunoSEQ multiplex PCR, while TCRdb's copy carries only in-frame clones and drops some. Clone size and the V and J calls come from that table; the DNA yielded D and trimming. This sample has about 56,000 clones, with nearly 90% found just once. Trimming stripped 0 bases from V and 1 base from J, with 10 bases between. The CDR3 is 16 amino acids. Germline V gives CDR1 LGHDT, CDR2 YNNKEL (reference sequence).

The TCR sequence derives from a woman aged 55 to 70 with COVID-19, enrolled during active disease. Sequencing input: peripheral blood. V and J are TRBV3-1 (or the pseudogene TRBV3-2) and TRBJ1-5; TRBD1 is a possible D gene (6 bases). This chain's CDR3 is CASSQETGESNQPQHF. For the CDR3, the DNA is TGTGCCAGCAGCCAAGAGACAGGCGAGAGCAATCAGCCCCAGCATTTT.